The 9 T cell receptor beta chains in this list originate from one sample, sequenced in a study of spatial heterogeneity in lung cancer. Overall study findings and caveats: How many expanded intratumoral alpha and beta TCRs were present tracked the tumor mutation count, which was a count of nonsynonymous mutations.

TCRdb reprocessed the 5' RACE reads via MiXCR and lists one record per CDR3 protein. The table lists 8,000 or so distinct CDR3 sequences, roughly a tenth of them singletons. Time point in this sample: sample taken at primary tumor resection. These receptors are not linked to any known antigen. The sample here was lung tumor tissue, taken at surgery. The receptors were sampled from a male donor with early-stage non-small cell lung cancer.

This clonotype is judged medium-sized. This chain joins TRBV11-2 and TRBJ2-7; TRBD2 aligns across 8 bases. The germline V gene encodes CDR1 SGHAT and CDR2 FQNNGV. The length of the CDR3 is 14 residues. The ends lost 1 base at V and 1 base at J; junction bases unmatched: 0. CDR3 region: CASSLGLASYEQYF. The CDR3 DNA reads TGTGCCAGCAGCTTAGGACTAGCGTCCTACGAGCAGTACTTC.

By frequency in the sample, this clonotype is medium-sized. The CDR3 reads CASSLFQDTGELFF. As DNA, the CDR3 is TGTGCCAGCAGCTTATTTCAAGACACCGGGGAGCTGTTTTTT. V usage is TRBV7-9 and J usage is TRBJ2-2; D not resolved. The CDR3 loop spans 14 amino acids. Trimming removed 2 bases at V and 3 bases at J, with 7 bases between. Germline assignment: CDR1 SEHNR and CDR2 FQNEAQ (reference sequence).

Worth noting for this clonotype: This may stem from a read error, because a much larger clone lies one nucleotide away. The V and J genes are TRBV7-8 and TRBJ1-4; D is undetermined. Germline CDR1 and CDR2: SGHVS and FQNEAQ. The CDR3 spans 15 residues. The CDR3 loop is CASSLAGEINEKLLF. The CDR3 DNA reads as TGTGCCAGCAGCTTAGCTGGGGAAATTAATGAAAAACTGTTATTT.

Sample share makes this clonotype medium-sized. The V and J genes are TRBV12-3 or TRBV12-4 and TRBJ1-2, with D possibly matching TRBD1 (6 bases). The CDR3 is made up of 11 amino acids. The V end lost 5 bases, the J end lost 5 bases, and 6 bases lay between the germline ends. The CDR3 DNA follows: TGTGCCAGCAGTACAGGGTATGGCTACACCTTC. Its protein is CASSTGYGYTF.

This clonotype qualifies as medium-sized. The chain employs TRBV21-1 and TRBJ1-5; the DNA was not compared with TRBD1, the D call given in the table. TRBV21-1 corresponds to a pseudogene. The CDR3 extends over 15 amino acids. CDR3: CASSEPQGFDQPQHF. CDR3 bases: TGTGCCAGCAGCGAACCCCAGGGATTTGATCAGCCCCAGCATTTT.

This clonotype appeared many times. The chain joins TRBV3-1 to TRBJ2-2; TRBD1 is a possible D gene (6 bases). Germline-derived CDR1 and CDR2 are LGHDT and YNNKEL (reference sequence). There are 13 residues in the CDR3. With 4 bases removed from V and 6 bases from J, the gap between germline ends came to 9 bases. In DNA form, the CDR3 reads TGTGCCAGCAGCCCGCAGGGGCCCGGGGAGCTGTTTTTT. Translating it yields CASSPQGPGELFF.

The CDR3 protein is CASSPDGNNFYGYTF. The CDR3 DNA follows: TGTGCCAGCAGCCCCGACGGGAACAATTTCTATGGCTACACCTTC. The chain uses TRBV7-8 and TRBJ1-2, with D unresolved. V was clipped by 5 bases and J by 4 bases, with 17 bases between them. There are 15 residues in the CDR3. The germline V gene has CDR1 SGHVS and CDR2 FQNEAQ.

The CDR3 nucleotides are TGTGCCAGCAGTTACCAAGGGGCCGCCGGGGAGCTGTTTTTT. Residues: CASSYQGAAGELFF. This chain uses TRBV6-5 with TRBJ2-2; TRBD1 is a possible D gene (5 bases). The V and J ends lost 2 bases and 6 bases respectively, with 10 bases between them. CDR3 length: 14 residues. The V gene's germline CDR1 is MNHEY and CDR2 SVGAGI.

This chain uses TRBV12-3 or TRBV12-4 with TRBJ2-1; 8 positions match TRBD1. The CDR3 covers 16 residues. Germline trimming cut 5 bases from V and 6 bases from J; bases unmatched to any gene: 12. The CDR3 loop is CASSPWTGQFGNEQFF. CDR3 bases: TGTGCCAGCAGTCCTTGGACAGGGCAATTCGGCAATGAGCAGTTCTTC.